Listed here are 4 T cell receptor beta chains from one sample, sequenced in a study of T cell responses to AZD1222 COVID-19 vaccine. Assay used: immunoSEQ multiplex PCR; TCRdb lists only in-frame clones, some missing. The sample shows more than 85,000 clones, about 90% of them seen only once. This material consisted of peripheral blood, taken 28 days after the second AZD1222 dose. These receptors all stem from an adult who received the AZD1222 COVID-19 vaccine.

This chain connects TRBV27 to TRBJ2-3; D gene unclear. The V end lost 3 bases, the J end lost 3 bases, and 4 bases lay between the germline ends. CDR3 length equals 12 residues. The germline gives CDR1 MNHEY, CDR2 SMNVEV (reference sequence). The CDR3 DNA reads TGTGCCAGCAGTTTCCGGACAGATACGCAGTATTTT. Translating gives CASSFRTDTQYF.

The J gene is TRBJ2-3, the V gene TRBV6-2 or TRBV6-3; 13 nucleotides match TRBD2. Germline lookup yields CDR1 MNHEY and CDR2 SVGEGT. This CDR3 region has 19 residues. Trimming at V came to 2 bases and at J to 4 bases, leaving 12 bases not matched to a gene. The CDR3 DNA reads TGTGCCAGCAGTTACCAGGGACTAGCGGGAAGGAACTTGGCAGATACGCAGTATTTT. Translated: CASSYQGLAGRNLADTQYF.

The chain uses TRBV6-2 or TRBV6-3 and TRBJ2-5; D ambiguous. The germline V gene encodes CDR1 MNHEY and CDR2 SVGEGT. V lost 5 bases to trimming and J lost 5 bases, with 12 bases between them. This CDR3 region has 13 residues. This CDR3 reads CASSPRTLETQYF. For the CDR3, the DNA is TGTGCCAGCAGTCCCCGGACGTTGGAGACCCAGTACTTC.

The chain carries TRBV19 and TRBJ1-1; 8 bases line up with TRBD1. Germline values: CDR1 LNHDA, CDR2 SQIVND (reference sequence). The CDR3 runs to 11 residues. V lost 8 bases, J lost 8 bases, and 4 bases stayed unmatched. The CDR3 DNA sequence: TGTGCCAGTCGATGGACAGGGGAAGCTTTCTTT. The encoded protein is CASRWTGEAFF.